Each of the 4 T cell receptor beta chains below was sequenced from the same sample in a study of T-cell memory formation after mild COVID-19 (dated by TCRdb to the early 2020s). Libraries were prepared through 5' RACE. TCRdb lists the instrument as Illumina NovaSeq 6000. The public reads were reanalyzed by TCRdb: fastp trimming at Q25, MiXCR alignment, in-frame beta chains only. All rows with the same CDR3 protein become a single entry with the most common DNA and genes. The sample yields about 560,000 distinct CDR3 sequences; 15% to 20% were counted once. The ten largest clones represent about 8.1% of the sample. Sequenced sample: PBMCs or a T cell subset sorted from them (not recorded which). The receptors originated from an adult woman who had mild COVID-19 (a few samples of this study predate the infection). The sample titles of this study are shuffled in the database, so cell type and time point are left out; the donor was told from shared clones.

The chain employs TRBV7-8 and TRBJ2-1; 9 bases line up with TRBD1. V lost 3 bases and J lost 4; bases outside the gene matches: 4. The CDR3 runs 15 residues. Germline values: CDR1 SGHVS, CDR2 FQNEAQ. The CDR3 is CASSFGQGPYNEQFF. In DNA, the CDR3 is TGTGCCAGCAGCTTTGGACAGGGGCCGTACAATGAGCAGTTCTTC.

The rearrangement joins TRBV14 to TRBJ2-4, with 7 bases identical to TRBD2. This CDR3 spans 19 amino acids. Germline V gene lookup returns CDR1 SGHDN and CDR2 FVKESK. The trim removed 2 bases at V and 0 bases at J, leaving 13 bases unmatched. CDR3 loop: CASSQLRAGVKGAKNIQYF. The CDR3 DNA follows: TGTGCCAGCAGCCAATTGCGCGCGGGAGTGAAAGGAGCCAAAAACATTCAGTACTTC.

The J gene is TRBJ2-1, the V gene TRBV29-1, with TRBD1 matching over 9 bases. V gave up 4 bases and J gave up 8 bases; unmatched junction bases: 9. CDR3 size: 14 residues. Germline CDR1 and CDR2: SQVTM and ANQGSEA. Here the CDR3 reads CSVVGTGRGDEQFF. The CDR3 DNA sequence: TGCAGCGTTGTGGGGACAGGGAGAGGCGATGAGCAGTTCTTC.

This clonotype was seen more than once but under ten times. The chain links TRBV5-1 to TRBJ2-1; 15 bases align to TRBD2. The length of the CDR3 is 16 residues. Germline CDR1 is SGHRS and CDR2 is YFSETQ. V shed 3 bases and J 7 bases; nucleotides not matched to a gene: 5. CDR3 in amino acids: CASSSGLAGGLNEQFF. CDR3 nucleotides: TGCGCCAGCAGCTCGGGACTAGCGGGGGGCTTAAATGAGCAGTTCTTC.